The T cell receptor (beta chain) described here comes from a study of Graves' ophthalmopathy and Graves' hyperthyroidism. This clonotype was observed at least ten times. RNA transcripts were the source from which TCR beta CDR3 regions were amplified. Amplification began with first-round RT-PCR using HTBI primers, then second-round multiplex PCR was performed. One entry per CDR3 protein results from TCRdb running MiXCR on the multiplex PCR reads. The sample yields around 400,000 distinct CDR3 sequences, around 19% seen once. The V end was cut by 5 bases, the J end by 0 bases, with 14 bases between. The CDR3 runs 16 residues. Ophthalmopathy was moderately-to-severely active, CAS at least 3, NOSPECS at least 4, lasting under 3 months.

The chain is built from TRBV12-3 or TRBV12-4 and TRBJ2-1; D uncertain. This receptor was identified in a woman under 30 with Graves' ophthalmopathy. The material sequenced was peripheral blood. Written as DNA, the CDR3 is TGTGCCAGCAGTACTTTGCCGGATAGCTCCTACAATGAGCAGTTCTTC. Encoded protein: CASSTLPDSSYNEQFF.